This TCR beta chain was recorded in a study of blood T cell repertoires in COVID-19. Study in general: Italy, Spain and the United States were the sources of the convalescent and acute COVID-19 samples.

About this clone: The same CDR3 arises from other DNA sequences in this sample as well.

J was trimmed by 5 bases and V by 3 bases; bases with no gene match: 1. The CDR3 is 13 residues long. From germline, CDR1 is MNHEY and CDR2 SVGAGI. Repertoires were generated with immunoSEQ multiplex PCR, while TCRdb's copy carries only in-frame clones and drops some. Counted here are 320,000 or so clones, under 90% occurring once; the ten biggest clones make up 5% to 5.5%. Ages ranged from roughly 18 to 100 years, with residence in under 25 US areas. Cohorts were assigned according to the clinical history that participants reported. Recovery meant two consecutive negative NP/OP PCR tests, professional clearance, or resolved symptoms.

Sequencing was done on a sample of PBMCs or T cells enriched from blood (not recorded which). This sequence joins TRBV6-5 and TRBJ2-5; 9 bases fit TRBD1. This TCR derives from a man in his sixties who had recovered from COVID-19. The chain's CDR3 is CASSYDRGETQYF. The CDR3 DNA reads TGTGCCAGCAGTTATGACAGGGGGGAGACCCAGTACTTC.